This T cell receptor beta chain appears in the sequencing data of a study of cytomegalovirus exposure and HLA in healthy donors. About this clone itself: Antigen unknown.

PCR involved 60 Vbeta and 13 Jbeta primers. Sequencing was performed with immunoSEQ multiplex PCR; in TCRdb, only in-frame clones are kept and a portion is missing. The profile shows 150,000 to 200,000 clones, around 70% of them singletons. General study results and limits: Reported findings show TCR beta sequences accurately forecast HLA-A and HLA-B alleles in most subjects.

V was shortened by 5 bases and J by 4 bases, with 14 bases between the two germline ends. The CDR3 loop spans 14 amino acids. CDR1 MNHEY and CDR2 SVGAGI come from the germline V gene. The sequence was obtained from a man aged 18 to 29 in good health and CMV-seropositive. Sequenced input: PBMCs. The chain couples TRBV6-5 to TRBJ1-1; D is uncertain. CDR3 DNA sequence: TGTGCCAGCAGTCAAAACGAGGAGGGCACTGAAGCTTTCTTT. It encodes CASSQNEEGTEAFF.